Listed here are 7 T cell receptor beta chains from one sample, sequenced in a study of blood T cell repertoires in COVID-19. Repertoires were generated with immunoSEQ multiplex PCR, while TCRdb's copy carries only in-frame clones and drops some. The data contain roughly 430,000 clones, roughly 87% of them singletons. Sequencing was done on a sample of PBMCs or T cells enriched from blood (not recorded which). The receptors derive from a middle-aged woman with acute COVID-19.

CDR3 bases: TGTGCCAGCAGCAACCGGGAGGGGGGGGAGCAGTACTTC. Translation: CASSNREGGEQYF. The chain is built from TRBV27 and TRBJ2-7; 8 bases line up with TRBD2. The trim removed 6 bases at V and 7 bases at J, leaving 8 bases unmatched. The CDR3 has 13 amino acids. CDR1 is MNHEY and CDR2 is SMNVEV in the germline V gene (reference sequence).

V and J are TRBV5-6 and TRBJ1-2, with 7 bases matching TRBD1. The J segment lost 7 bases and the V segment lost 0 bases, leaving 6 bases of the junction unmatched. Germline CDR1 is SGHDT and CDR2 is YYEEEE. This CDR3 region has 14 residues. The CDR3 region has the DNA TGTGCCAGCAGCTTGGAAAACAGGGGTTTTGGCTACACCTTC. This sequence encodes CASSLENRGFGYTF.

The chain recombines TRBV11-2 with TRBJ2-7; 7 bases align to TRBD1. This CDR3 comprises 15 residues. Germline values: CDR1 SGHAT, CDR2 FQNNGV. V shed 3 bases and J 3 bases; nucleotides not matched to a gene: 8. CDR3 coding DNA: TGTGCCAGCAGCTTTTACAGGGGAAGTGGCTACGAGCAGTACTTC. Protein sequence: CASSFYRGSGYEQYF.

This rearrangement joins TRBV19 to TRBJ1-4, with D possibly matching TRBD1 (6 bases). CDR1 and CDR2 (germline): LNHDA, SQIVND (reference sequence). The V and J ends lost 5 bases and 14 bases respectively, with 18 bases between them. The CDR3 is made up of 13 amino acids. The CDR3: CASSVTYRAHLFF. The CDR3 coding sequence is TGTGCCAGTAGTGTCACTTACAGGGCCCACCTGTTTTTT.

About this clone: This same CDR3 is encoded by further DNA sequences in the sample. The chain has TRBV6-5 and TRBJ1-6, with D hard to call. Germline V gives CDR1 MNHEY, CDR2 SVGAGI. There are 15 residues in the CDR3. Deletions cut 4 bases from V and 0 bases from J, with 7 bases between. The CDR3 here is CASSLGGSYNSPLHF. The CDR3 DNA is TGTGCCAGCAGTTTGGGAGGCTCCTATAATTCACCCCTCCACTTT.

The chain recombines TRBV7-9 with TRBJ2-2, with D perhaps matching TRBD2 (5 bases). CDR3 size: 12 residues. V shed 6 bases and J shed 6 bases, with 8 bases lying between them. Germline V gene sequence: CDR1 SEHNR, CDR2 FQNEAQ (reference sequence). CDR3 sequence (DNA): TGTGCCAGCAGTCTCGGGGCCGGGGAGCTGTTTTTT. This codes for CASSLGAGELFF.

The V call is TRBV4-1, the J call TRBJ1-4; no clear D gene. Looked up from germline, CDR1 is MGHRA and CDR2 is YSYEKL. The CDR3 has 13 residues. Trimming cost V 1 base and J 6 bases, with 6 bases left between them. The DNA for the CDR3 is TGCGCCAGCAGCCAAGTCGCAGATGAAAAACTGTTTTTT. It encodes CASSQVADEKLFF.